Below, 18 T cell receptor beta chains from the same sample are listed, as sequenced in a study of blood T cell repertoires in COVID-19. Here immunoSEQ multiplex PCR was the method, and the copy in TCRdb shows in-frame clones only, minus some. The table shows a few hundred thousand clones, with about 88% occurring only once. The sample taken for sequencing was peripheral blood. The receptors shown here come from a woman between 65 and 79 years old with COVID-19, enrolled during active disease.

V is TRBV12-5 and J is TRBJ1-1; D is possibly TRBD1 (5 bases). Trimming removed 1 base from V and 5 bases from J, with 8 bases in between. The CDR3 runs to 13 residues. Germline assignment: CDR1 LGHNT and CDR2 FRNRAP. CDR3 amino acids: CASGLDRGTEAFF. The CDR3 region has the DNA TGTGCTAGTGGTTTGGACCGGGGGACTGAAGCTTTCTTT.

Notes on this clone: The same CDR3 also results from other DNA sequences found in this sample. The chain combines TRBV19 with TRBJ1-2, with TRBD1 matching over 8 bases. Unmatched junction bases numbered 6, after V lost 7 bases and J lost 2 bases. Germline V gene sequence: CDR1 LNHDA, CDR2 SQIVND (reference sequence). This CDR3 is 14 amino acids long. CDR3: CASTPDRGNYGYTF. CDR3 nucleotides: TGTGCCAGTACTCCTGACAGGGGAAACTATGGCTACACCTTC.

V usage is TRBV19 and J usage is TRBJ2-1; D possibly corresponds to TRBD2 (7 bases). V was clipped by 6 bases and J by 0 bases, with 15 bases between them. The germline gives CDR1 LNHDA, CDR2 SQIVND (reference sequence). This CDR3 region has 16 residues. CDR3 coding DNA: TGTGCCAGTAGGTCGGGGGGCCCGAGCTCCTACAATGAGCAGTTCTTC. This encodes CASRSGGPSSYNEQFF.

This chain uses TRBV7-2 with TRBJ1-2; the match to TRBD1 covers 10 bases. This CDR3 comprises 16 residues. Germline assignment: CDR1 SGHTA and CDR2 FQGNSA. V lost 3 bases and J lost 8; bases outside the gene matches: 12. The CDR3 here is CASSFAGTGALWGYTF. CDR3 DNA sequence: TGTGCCAGCAGCTTCGCCGGGACAGGGGCCCTCTGGGGCTACACCTTC.

This chain links TRBV29-1 with TRBJ2-7, with D possibly TRBD1 on 6 matching bases. V was cut by 7 bases and J by 4 bases, with 14 bases left in between. Germline assignment: CDR1 SQVTM and CDR2 ANQGSEA. This CDR3 comprises 12 residues. The CDR3, as DNA: TGCAGCGCTACTACAGGGTTGTACGAGCAGTACTTC. The encoded protein is CSATTGLYEQYF.

The V call is TRBV2, the J call TRBJ2-7, with 10 nucleotides matching TRBD1. The CDR3 contains 13 residues. CDR1 is SNHLY and CDR2 is FYNNEI in the germline V gene. Trimming took 4 bases from V and 6 from J; bases not matched to a gene: 3. The CDR3 sequence: CASSGTGGSEQYF. In DNA form, the CDR3 reads TGTGCCAGCAGTGGGACAGGGGGAAGCGAGCAGTACTTC. The full variable domain, rest sourced from reference TRBV2 and TRBJ2-7, is EPEVTQTPSHQVTQMGQEVILRCVPISNHLYFYWYRQILGQKVEFLVSFYNNEISEKSEIFDDQFSVERPDGSNFTLKIRSTKLEDSAMYFCASSGTGGSEQYFGPGTRLTVT.

J is TRBJ2-7 and V is TRBV14, with 9 positions matching TRBD2. Germline CDR1 is SGHDN and CDR2 is FVKESK. This CDR3 region has 16 residues. V lost 0 bases, J lost 4 bases, and 7 bases stayed unmatched. CDR3 amino acids: CASSQEWLAGRYEQYF. The DNA of the CDR3 is TGTGCCAGCAGCCAAGAGTGGCTAGCGGGGAGGTACGAGCAGTACTTC.

The chain links TRBV18 to TRBJ1-1, with a possible D match to TRBD1 (6 bases). V was trimmed by 2 bases and J by 2 bases, leaving 18 bases between them. Per germline, CDR1 KGHSH and CDR2 LQKENI. This CDR3 is built from 17 residues. The CDR3 here is CASSPVEQGILNTEAFF. DNA of the CDR3: TGTGCCAGCTCACCAGTGGAGCAGGGGATTCTCAACACTGAAGCTTTCTTT.

The rearrangement links TRBV27 to TRBJ2-7; D perhaps matches TRBD1 (5 bases). V lost 3 bases, J lost 5 bases, and 8 bases lay in between. Looked up from germline, CDR1 is MNHEY and CDR2 is SMNVEV (reference sequence). The CDR3 consists of 12 residues. CDR3 DNA: TGTGCCAGCAGTTTTTTAGGGGACGAGCAGTACTTC. Translated, it gives CASSFLGDEQYF.

This clone was seen a few times. This chain links TRBV7-2 with TRBJ1-3; D is ambiguous. Germline loops: CDR1 SGHTA, CDR2 FQGNSA. The V gene lost 5 bases and the J gene lost 0 bases, with 11 bases spanning the gap. The CDR3 extends over 15 amino acids. The CDR3 nucleotides are TGTGCCAGCAGCCTCGCGCCTAACTCTGGAAACACCATATATTTT. Protein sequence: CASSLAPNSGNTIYF.

In DNA form, the CDR3 reads TGTGCCAGCAGTCTACTCCGGGACAGGGATCAGCCCCAGCATTTT. Protein product: CASSLLRDRDQPQHF. The rearrangement joins TRBV27 to TRBJ1-5; 9 bases map to TRBD1. Germline V lookup: CDR1 MNHEY, CDR2 SMNVEV (reference sequence). The CDR3 spans 15 residues. Trimming took 5 bases from V and 5 from J; bases not matched to a gene: 7.

The chain joins TRBV28 to TRBJ1-2; weak D call: TRBD1 (5 bases). This CDR3 region has 16 residues. Germline CDR1 and CDR2: MDHEN and SYDVKM. Trimming took off 7 bases at V and 6 bases at J, with 24 bases between the two ends. CDR3 DNA: TGTGCCAGCACCTCATGGGGCAGAAAGGAAGGAAATGGCTACACCTTC. Amino acids: CASTSWGRKEGNGYTF.

The chain carries TRBV13 and TRBJ2-2, with 11 bases identical to TRBD1. J was trimmed by 3 bases and V by 5 bases; bases with no gene match: 5. Germline CDR1 and CDR2: PRHDT and FYEKMQ (reference sequence). CDR3 size: 16 residues. The CDR3 here is CASSPDRGRDTGELFF. CDR3 DNA sequence: TGTGCCAGCAGCCCGGACAGGGGGCGTGACACCGGGGAGCTGTTTTTT.

The rearrangement links TRBV30 to TRBJ1-2, with 10 bases aligning to TRBD1. CDR3 length: 15 amino acids. Germline V gene lookup returns CDR1 GTSNPN and CDR2 SVGIG (reference sequence). The junction had 10 bases not matched to a gene; V was cut back by 3 bases and J by 6 bases. The DNA for the CDR3 is TGTGCCTGGAGAACCTTGGGACAGGGGATACATGGCTACACCTTC. Amino acids: CAWRTLGQGIHGYTF.

This chain uses TRBV5-4 with TRBJ1-1; tentative D call: TRBD1 (5 bases). Germline V gives CDR1 SGHNT, CDR2 YYREEE (reference sequence). V was pared by 5 bases and J by 0 bases, with 17 bases between. The CDR3 length is 16 residues. CDR3 sequence reads: CASRDRGGVLNTEAFF. CDR3 nucleotides: TGTGCCAGCAGGGACCGGGGGGGGGTTTTGAACACTGAAGCTTTCTTT.

J is TRBJ2-2 and V is TRBV27, with TRBD1 matching over 8 bases. Trimming took 4 bases from V and 3 from J; bases not matched to a gene: 7. CDR1 and CDR2 from the germline V gene are MNHEY and SMNVEV (reference sequence). This CDR3 contains 16 residues. The CDR3 reads CASSSSNRGDTGELFF. As DNA, the CDR3 is TGTGCCAGCAGTTCCTCCAACAGGGGGGACACCGGGGAGCTGTTTTTT.

A note on this clone: Other DNA sequences in this specimen translate into the identical CDR3. This rearrangement joins TRBV7-3 to TRBJ1-1; tentative D call: TRBD1 (5 bases). The ends were cut back, 2 bases at V and 2 bases at J, with 6 bases in the middle. The CDR3 sequence is 13 residues long. CDR1 SGHTA and CDR2 FQGTGA come from the germline V gene. The CDR3 DNA reads TGTGCCAGCAGCTTAGACAGAAACACTGAAGCTTTCTTT. It codes for CASSLDRNTEAFF.

This clone was seen a few times. The V call is TRBV6-5, the J call TRBJ2-1, with 7 bases matching TRBD2. J lost 10 bases, V lost 6 bases, and 15 bases had no gene match. Germline V gene data show CDR1 as MNHEY and CDR2 as SVGAGI. This CDR3 contains 15 residues. The CDR3 bases are TGTGCCAGCAGCCCCATTGAGGGCGGGGGTGAAGAGCAGTTCTTC. Protein: CASSPIEGGGEEQFF.